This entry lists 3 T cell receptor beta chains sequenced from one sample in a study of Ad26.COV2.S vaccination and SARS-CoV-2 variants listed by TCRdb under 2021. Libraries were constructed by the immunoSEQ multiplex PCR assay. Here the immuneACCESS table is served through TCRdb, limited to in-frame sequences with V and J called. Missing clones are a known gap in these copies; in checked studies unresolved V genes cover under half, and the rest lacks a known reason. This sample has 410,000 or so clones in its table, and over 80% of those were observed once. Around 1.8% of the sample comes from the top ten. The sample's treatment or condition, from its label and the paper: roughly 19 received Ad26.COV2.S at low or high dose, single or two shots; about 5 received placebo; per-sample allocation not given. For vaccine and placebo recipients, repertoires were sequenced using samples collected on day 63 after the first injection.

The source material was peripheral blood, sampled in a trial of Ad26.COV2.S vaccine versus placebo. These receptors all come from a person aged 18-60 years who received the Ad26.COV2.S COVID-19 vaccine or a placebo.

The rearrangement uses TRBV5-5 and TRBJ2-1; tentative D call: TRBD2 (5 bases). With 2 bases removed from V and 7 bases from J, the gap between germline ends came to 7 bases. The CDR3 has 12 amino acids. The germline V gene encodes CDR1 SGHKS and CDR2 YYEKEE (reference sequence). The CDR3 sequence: CASSLTGNEQFF. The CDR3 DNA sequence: TGTGCCAGCAGCTTAACGGGGAATGAGCAGTTCTTC.

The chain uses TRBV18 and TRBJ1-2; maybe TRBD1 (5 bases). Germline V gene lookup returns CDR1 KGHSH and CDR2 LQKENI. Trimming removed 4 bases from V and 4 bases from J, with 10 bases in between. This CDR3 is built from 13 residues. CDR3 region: CASSQGLSYGYTF. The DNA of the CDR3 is TGTGCCAGCTCACAGGGGTTATCCTATGGCTACACCTTC.

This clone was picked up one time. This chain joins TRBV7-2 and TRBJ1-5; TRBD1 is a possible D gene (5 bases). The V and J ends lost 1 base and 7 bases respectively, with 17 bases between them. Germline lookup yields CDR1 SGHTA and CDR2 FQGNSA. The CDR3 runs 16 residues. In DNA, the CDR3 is TGTGCCAGCAGCTTAGGGGTGACAACTAGGGGACAGCCCCAGCATTTT. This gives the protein CASSLGVTTRGQPQHF.